This T cell receptor beta chain was documented in a study of blood T cell repertoires in COVID-19. Study as a whole: Spain, Italy and the United States supplied samples that represented acute and convalescent COVID-19. The analysed material was cDNA or gDNA that came from T cells, B-cell-depleted T cells, or PBMCs.

The germline gives CDR1 MDHEN, CDR2 SYDVKM. The CDR3 totals 18 residues. J was trimmed by 9 bases and V by 2 bases; bases with no gene match: 12. This clone was found a few times. Original handling: Cell counts per sample came from amplifying reference gene primers. Assay used: immunoSEQ multiplex PCR; TCRdb lists only in-frame clones, some missing. From that table come the V and J calls and clone size; the DNA was used to work out D and trimming. The data show 200,000 to 300,000 clones, around 89% seen once. The sequence was obtained from a woman aged 40 to 49 who had recovered from COVID-19. The chain is built from TRBV28 and TRBJ2-1; 14 positions agree with TRBD2. Sequencing was done on a sample of peripheral blood. The CDR3: CASSLSAGTSGSFVEQFF. DNA of the CDR3: TGTGCCAGCAGTTTAAGCGCGGGGACTAGCGGGAGTTTTGTTGAGCAGTTCTTC.